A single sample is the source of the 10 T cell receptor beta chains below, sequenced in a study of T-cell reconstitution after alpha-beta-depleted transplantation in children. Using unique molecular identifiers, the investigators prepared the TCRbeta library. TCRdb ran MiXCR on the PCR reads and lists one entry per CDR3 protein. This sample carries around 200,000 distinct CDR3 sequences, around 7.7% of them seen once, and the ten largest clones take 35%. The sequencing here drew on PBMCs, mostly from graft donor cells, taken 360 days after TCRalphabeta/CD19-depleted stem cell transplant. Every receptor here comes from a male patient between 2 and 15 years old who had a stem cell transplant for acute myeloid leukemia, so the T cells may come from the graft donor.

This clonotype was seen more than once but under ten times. In DNA form, the CDR3 reads TGTGCCAGCAGGAGGGGTGGGTCGATCACCGGGGAGCTGTTTTTT. It codes for CASRRGGSITGELFF. V and J are TRBV12-3 or TRBV12-4 and TRBJ2-2, with D possibly called TRBD1 or TRBD2 (5 bases each). The CDR3 has 15 amino acids. Trimming removed 6 bases at V and 4 bases at J, with 15 bases between.

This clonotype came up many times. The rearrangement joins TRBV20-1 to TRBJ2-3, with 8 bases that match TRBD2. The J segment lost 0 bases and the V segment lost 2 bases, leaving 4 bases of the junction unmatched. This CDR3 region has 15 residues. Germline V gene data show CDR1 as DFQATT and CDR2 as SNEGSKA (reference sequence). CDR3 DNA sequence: TGCAGTGCTAGATCTAGCGGGCCTAGCACAGATACGCAGTATTTT. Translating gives CSARSSGPSTDTQYF.

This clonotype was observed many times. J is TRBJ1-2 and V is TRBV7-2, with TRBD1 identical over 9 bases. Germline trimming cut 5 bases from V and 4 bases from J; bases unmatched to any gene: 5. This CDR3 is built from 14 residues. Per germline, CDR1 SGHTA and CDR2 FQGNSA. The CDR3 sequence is CASSAGTGTYGYTF. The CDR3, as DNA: TGTGCCAGCAGCGCCGGGACAGGGACCTATGGCTACACCTTC. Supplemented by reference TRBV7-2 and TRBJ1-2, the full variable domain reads GAGVSQSPSNKVTEKGKDVELRCDPISGHTALYWYRQSLGQGLEFLIYFQGNSAPDKSGLPSDRFSAERTGGSVSTLTIQRTQQEDSAVYLCASSAGTGTYGYTFGSGTRLTVV.

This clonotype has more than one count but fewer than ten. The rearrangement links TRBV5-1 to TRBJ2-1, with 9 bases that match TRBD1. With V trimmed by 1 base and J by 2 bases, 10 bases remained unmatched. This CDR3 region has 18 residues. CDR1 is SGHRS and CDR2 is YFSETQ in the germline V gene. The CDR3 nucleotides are TGCGCCAGCAGCTTGCCCCTGGGGACAGGGTATCCCTACAATGAGCAGTTCTTC. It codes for CASSLPLGTGYPYNEQFF.

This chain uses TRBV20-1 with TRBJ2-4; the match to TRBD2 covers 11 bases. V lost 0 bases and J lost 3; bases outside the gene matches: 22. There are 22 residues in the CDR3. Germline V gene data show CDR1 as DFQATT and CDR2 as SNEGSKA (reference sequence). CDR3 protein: CSARDQSSWASGGQMFKNIQYF. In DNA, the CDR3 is TGCAGTGCTAGAGATCAAAGCTCTTGGGCTAGCGGGGGGCAAATGTTCAAAAACATTCAGTACTTC.

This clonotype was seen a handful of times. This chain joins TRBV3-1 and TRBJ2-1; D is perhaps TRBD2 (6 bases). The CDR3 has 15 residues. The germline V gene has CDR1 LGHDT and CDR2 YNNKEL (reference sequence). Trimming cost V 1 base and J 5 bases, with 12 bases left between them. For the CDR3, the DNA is TGTGCCAGCAGCCAAGGGCTAGCGAGCAACAATGAGCAGTTCTTC. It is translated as CASSQGLASNNEQFF.

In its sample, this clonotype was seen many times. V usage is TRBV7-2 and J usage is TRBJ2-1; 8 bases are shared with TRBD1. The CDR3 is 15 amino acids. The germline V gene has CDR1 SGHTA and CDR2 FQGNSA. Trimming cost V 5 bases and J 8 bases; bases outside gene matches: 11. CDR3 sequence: CASSLRNRGYDEQFF. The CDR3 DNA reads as TGTGCCAGCAGCCTCCGGAACAGGGGGTACGATGAGCAGTTCTTC.

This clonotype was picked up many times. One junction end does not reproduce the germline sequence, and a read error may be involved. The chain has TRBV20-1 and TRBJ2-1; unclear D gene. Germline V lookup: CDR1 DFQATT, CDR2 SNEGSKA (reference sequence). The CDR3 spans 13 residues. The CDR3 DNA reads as TGCAGTGCTGGAGACCCCCTTGTCAATGAGCAGTTCTTC. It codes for CSAGDPLVNEQFF.

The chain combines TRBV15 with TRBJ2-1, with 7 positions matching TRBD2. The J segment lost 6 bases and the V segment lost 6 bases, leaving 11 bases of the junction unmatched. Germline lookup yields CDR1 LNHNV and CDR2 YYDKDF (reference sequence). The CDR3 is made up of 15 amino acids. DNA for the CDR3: TGTGCCACCAGAATTCGCGGCGGGAGAACCAATGAGCAGTTCTTC. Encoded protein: CATRIRGGRTNEQFF.

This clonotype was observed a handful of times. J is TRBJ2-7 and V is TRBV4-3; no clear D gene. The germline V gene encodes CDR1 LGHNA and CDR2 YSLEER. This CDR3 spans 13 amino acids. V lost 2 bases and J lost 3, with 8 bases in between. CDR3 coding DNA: TGCGCCAGCAGCCAAACACAGAGCTACGAGCAGTACTTC. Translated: CASSQTQSYEQYF.